The entry below describes one T cell receptor beta chain. Its target is unknown. These data originate in a study of cytomegalovirus exposure and HLA in healthy donors. Study information: Within the Caucasian-associated ancestry cluster were approximately 77% of the approximately 400 genotyped donors. Overall study results and limits: In terms of immune exposure information, only CMV serostatus was available.

A multiplex PCR was run with 60 Vbeta primers and 13 Jbeta primers. The assay was immunoSEQ multiplex PCR, and TCRdb's table has in-frame clones only and misses some. Here the sample spans 100,000 to 150,000 clones, roughly 80% being singletons. This CDR3 has 15 amino acids. CDR1 is MNHEY and CDR2 is SMNVEV in the germline V gene (reference sequence). V trimming: 11 bases; J trimming: 8 bases; junction bases outside the gene matches: 17. Each donor was healthy, and each was a bone marrow donor. Sequenced sample: PBMCs. The V call is TRBV27, the J call TRBJ2-1, with TRBD2 matching 8 bases. The sequence was obtained from a woman in her 40s in good health and CMV-seropositive. CDR3 residues: CAAGASGSITHEQFF. CDR3 coding DNA: TGTGCCGCCGGGGCTAGCGGGTCTATTACCCATGAGCAGTTCTTC.